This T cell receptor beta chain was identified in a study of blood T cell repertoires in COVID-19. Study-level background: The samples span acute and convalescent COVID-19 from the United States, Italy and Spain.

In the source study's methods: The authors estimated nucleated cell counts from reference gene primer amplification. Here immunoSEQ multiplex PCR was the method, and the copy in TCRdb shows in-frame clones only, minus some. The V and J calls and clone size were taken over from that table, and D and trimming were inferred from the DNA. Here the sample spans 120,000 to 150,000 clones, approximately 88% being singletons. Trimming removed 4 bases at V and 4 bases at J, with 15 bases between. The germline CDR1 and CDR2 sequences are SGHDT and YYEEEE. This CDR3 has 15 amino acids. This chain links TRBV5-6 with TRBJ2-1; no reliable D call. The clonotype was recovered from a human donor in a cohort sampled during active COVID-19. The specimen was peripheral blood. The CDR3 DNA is TGTGCCAGCAGCGTGACAATCTCTGCATACAATGAGCAGTTCTTC. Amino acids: CASSVTISAYNEQFF. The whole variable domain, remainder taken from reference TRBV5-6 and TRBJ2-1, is DAGVTQSPTHLIKTRGQQVTLRCSPKSGHDTVSWYQQALGQGPQFIFQYYEEEERQRGNFPDRFSGHQFPNYSSELNVNALLLGDSALYLCASSVTISAYNEQFFGPGTRLTVL.